One TCR beta chain is described in this entry. The target antigen is unknown. This sample is part of a study of T cell responses to AZD1222 COVID-19 vaccine. Findings of the study overall: The CD4 TCRs associated with vaccination extended across spike and predominated at 160-218 and 743-854. The study identified only a handful of AZD1222 recipients as seropositive at baseline.

CDR3 length: 14 amino acids. The V and J ends lost 1 base and 10 bases, in that order; junction bases with no gene match: 7. CDR1 is SGHRS, CDR2 YFSETQ, per germline. Some clones are missing from TCRdb's copy, which holds only in-frame ones; the method was immunoSEQ multiplex PCR. The profile shows tens of thousands of clones, approximately 90% of them singletons. Sequencing used peripheral blood, obtained 28 days after the second AZD1222 dose. This clonotype was sampled from an adult who received the AZD1222 COVID-19 vaccine. The chain links TRBV5-1 to TRBJ2-1; the match to TRBD2 covers 8 bases. The CDR3 sequence: CASSLSESGSEQFF. As DNA, the CDR3 is TGCGCCAGCAGCTTGTCGGAAAGCGGGAGCGAGCAGTTCTTC. Filled out from reference TRBV5-1 and TRBJ2-1, the complete variable domain reads KAGVTQTPRYLIKTRGQQVTLSCSPISGHRSVSWYQQTPGQGLQFLFEYFSETQRNKGNFPGRFSGRQFSNSRSEMNVSTLELGDSALYLCASSLSESGSEQFFGPGTRLTVL.